The rows below give T cell receptor beta chains drawn from one sample of a study of blood T cell repertoires in COVID-19. Method: immunoSEQ multiplex PCR; TCRdb's copy keeps in-frame clones and lacks some. The repertoire includes more than 20,000 clones, roughly nine tenths of them detected once, and roughly 25% sits in the top ten. Sequencing was performed on peripheral blood. These receptors all come from a human donor with active COVID-19. The donor label of this sample is uncertain. The CDR3 runs from the conserved cysteine through the conserved F or W. The D gene is left open where the match is weak. Size values are once, few and many counts, or a class for expanded clones, and some rows have none.

>TRBD1|TRBV12-3/TRBV12-4|few|TRBJ1-3
CASSTGAGNTIYF
TGTGCCAGCAGTACAGGGGCTGGAAACACCATATATTTT
>TRBD1|TRBV27|-|TRBJ2-6
CASSRIQGALSGANVLTF
TGTGCCAGCAGTAGAATCCAGGGGGCCCTCTCTGGGGCCAACGTCCTGACTTTC
>TRBD2|TRBV7-2|once|TRBJ2-1
CASSLYRWSGRTYNEQFF
TGTGCCAGCAGCTTATATAGGTGGAGCGGGAGAACCTACAATGAGCAGTTCTTC
>-|TRBV5-4|-|TRBJ1-1
CASSQRGNTEAFF
TGTGCCAGCAGTCAACGGGGGAACACTGAAGCTTTCTTT
>-|TRBV3-1/TRBV3-2|-|TRBJ1-4
CASTPGIGISTNEKLFF
TGTGCCAGCACCCCAGGCATCGGGATATCAACTAATGAAAAACTGTTTTTT
>-|TRBV20-1|-|TRBJ2-7
CSAGAGEQYF
TGCAGTGCTGGAGCGGGCGAGCAGTACTTC
>TRBD1|TRBV10-1|-|TRBJ1-5
CASREQGVIPGSVSNQPQHF
TGCGCCAGCAGAGAACAGGGGGTCATCCCAGGGTCCGTTAGCAATCAGCCCCAGCATTTT
>-|TRBV24-1|-|TRBJ1-1
CAPHAGTEAFF
TGTGCCCCTCACGCAGGGACTGAAGCTTTCTTT
>TRBD2|TRBV6-1|-|TRBJ2-7
CASSEGASGDYEQYF
TGTGCCAGCAGTGAGGGGGCTAGCGGGGACTACGAGCAGTACTTC
>TRBD1|TRBV4-1|-|TRBJ1-5
CASSQPTGTGLYNQPQHF
TGCGCCAGCAGCCAACCAACCGGGACAGGGCTGTACAATCAGCCCCAGCATTTT
>-|TRBV5-6|few|TRBJ2-2
CASSLAGTNTGELFF
TGTGCCAGCAGCTTGGCCGGGACAAACACCGGGGAGCTGTTTTTT
>TRBD2|TRBV14|-|TRBJ2-1
CASSQDWVSGGAFNEQFF
TGTGCCAGCAGCCAAGATTGGGTTAGCGGGGGGGCGTTTAATGAGCAGTTCTTC
>TRBD2|TRBV5-1|once|TRBJ2-1
CASGREPGYNEQFF
TGCGCCAGCGGGCGGGAGCCGGGGTACAATGAGCAGTTCTTC
>-|TRBV3-1/TRBV3-2|-|TRBJ2-1
CASSQSLSPHSYNEQFF
TGTGCCAGCAGCCAAAGCCTATCGCCGCACTCCTACAATGAGCAGTTCTTC
>TRBD1|TRBV2|-|TRBJ2-7
CASGQGHYEQYF
TGTGCCAGCGGACAGGGACACTACGAGCAGTACTTC
>-|TRBV30|-|TRBJ1-3
CAWTGQTGNTIYF
TGTGCCTGGACGGGTCAAACAGGGAACACCATATATTTT
>-|TRBV7-2|-|TRBJ2-5
CASSLWQLETQYF
TGTGCCAGCAGCTTATGGCAATTGGAGACCCAGTACTTC
>-|TRBV27|-|TRBJ1-2
CASSLSMPGNYGYTF
TGTGCCAGCAGTTTATCGATGCCCGGTAACTATGGCTACACCTTC
>-|TRBV19|-|TRBJ2-2
CASSMPHDGGVPGELFF
TGTGCCAGTAGTATGCCACACGACGGAGGGGTTCCCGGGGAGCTGTTTTTT
>-|TRBV12-3/TRBV12-4|-|TRBJ2-3
CASSSGGTDTQYF
TGTGCCAGCAGTTCGGGGGGCACAGATACGCAGTATTTT
>TRBD2|TRBV28|-|TRBJ2-1
CATLLAGVWNEQFF
TGTGCCACCCTACTAGCGGGAGTTTGGAATGAGCAGTTCTTC
>TRBD2|TRBV15|-|TRBJ2-1
CATTPGLVNEQFF
TGTGCCACCACCCCGGGACTAGTCAATGAGCAGTTCTTC
>-|TRBV6-5|-|TRBJ1-2
CASSYGQSRYGYTF
TGTGCCAGCAGTTACGGGCAGTCACGCTATGGCTACACCTTC
>-|TRBV28|-|TRBJ1-5
CASSLSFNQPQHF
TGTGCCAGCAGTTTAAGCTTCAATCAGCCCCAGCATTTT
>TRBD1|TRBV6-6|few|TRBJ1-5
CASSYSTGKGLPQHF
TGTGCCAGCAGTTACTCGACAGGGAAAGGTCTTCCCCAGCATTTT
>-|TRBV29-1|once|TRBJ1-4
CSAGYTGTTNEKLFF
TGCAGCGCAGGCTACACAGGAACAACTAATGAAAAACTGTTTTTT
>TRBD2|TRBV15|-|TRBJ2-2
CATSTLAGHFGELFF
TGTGCCACCAGCACTCTAGCGGGACATTTCGGGGAGCTGTTTTTT
>-|TRBV5-4|-|TRBJ2-2
CASIQGGSTGELFF
TGTGCCAGCATCCAGGGGGGAAGCACCGGGGAGCTGTTTTTT
>-|TRBV9|-|TRBJ2-3
CASSPRGGSTDTQYF
TGTGCCAGCAGCCCCCGCGGTGGGAGCACAGATACGCAGTATTTT
>TRBD1|TRBV12-3/TRBV12-4|-|TRBJ1-6
CASSGQGNSPLHF
TGTGCCAGCAGTGGACAGGGAAATTCACCCCTCCACTTT
>TRBD1|TRBV19|-|TRBJ2-2
CASSPGTGVTGELFF
TGTGCCAGTAGTCCCGGGACAGGGGTGACCGGGGAGCTGTTTTTT
>TRBD1|TRBV10-1|-|TRBJ2-7
CASSGWTGSRGEQYF
TGCGCCAGCAGTGGATGGACAGGGTCGAGGGGGGAGCAGTACTTC
>-|TRBV18|-|TRBJ1-3
CASSPSPSHRFQNTIYF
TGTGCCAGCTCACCAAGCCCATCGCACAGGTTTCAGAACACCATATATTTT
>-|TRBV30|-|TRBJ2-1
CAWNANLEQFF
TGTGCCTGGAATGCAAATCTAGAGCAGTTCTTC
>-|TRBV11-3|-|TRBJ2-3
CASSLDRGLTQYF
TGTGCCAGCAGCTTAGATCGTGGACTTACGCAGTATTTT
>-|TRBV7-9|once|TRBJ2-2
CASRLGQGRLFF
TGTGCCAGCAGACTCGGGCAGGGAAGACTGTTTTTT
>TRBD2|TRBV10-2|-|TRBJ2-3
CASSPTGLEADTQYF
TGCGCCAGCAGTCCCACCGGACTAGAGGCAGATACGCAGTATTTT